This TCR beta chain was identified in a study of shared clonotypes between healthy human individuals. Assay: immunoSEQ multiplex PCR; the TCRdb copy retains only in-frame clones and omits some. Of 2.3 million or so clones detected, over 90% appear once; the ten largest clones hold under 0.45%. Germline values: CDR1 SGDLS, CDR2 YYNGEE. This CDR3 comprises 15 residues. V lost 4 bases and J lost 6, with 17 bases in between. Overall study findings and caveats: The study drew on few donors, limiting represented genetic and exposure-history diversity.

Regarding this clone: The antigen remains undetermined.

Caucasian adults living in Nashville, Tennessee, provided all samples. The receptor was isolated from a man in his late teens or twenties in good health. Some clones in this sample may be carry-over from other donors' samples. The sequencing sample was made of naive CD4+ T cells from PBMCs. Subset indicated: CD45RA+ positively selected. The rearrangement joins TRBV9 to TRBJ1-5, with D possibly TRBD1 on 5 matching bases. The CDR3 here is CASSRGQAGSQPQHF. The CDR3 DNA follows: TGTGCCAGCAGCAGGGGCCAGGCGGGATCTCAGCCCCAGCATTTT.